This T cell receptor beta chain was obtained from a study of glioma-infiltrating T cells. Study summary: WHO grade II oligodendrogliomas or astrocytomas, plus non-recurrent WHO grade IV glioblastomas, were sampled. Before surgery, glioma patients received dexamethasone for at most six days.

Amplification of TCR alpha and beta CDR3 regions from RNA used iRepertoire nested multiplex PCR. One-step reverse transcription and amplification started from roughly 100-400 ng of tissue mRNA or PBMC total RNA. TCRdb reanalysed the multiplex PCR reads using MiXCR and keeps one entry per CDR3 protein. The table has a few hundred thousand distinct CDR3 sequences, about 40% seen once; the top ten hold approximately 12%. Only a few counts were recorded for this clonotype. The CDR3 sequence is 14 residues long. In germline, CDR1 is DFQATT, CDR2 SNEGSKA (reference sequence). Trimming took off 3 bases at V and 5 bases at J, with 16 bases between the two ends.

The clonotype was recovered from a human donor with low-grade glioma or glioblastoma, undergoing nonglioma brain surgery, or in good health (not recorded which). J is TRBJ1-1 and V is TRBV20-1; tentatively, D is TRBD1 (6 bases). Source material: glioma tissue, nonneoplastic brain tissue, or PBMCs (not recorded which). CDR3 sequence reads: CSASYPGARTEAFF. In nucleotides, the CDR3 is TGCAGTGCTAGTTATCCGGGGGCCAGGACTGAAGCTTTCTTT.